The rows below give T cell receptor beta chains drawn from one sample of a study of T cell responses to AZD1222 COVID-19 vaccine. Generated by immunoSEQ multiplex PCR, the TCRdb table keeps only in-frame clones and is missing some. The repertoire includes just over 80,000 clones, more than 80% of them detected once, and around 5% sits in the top ten. Sequenced here: peripheral blood, sampled on day 0 of AZD1222 vaccination. Every receptor here comes from an adult in good health. Both conserved end residues are part of each CDR3. Each record gives: J gene, CDR3 length, V gene, D gene, clone size, CDR3 DNA, CDR3 protein. A D gene is named only where the DNA matches it firmly. Size is omitted from some rows. Given values are once, few, many or a class for expanded clones.

>TRBJ1-6|15|TRBV28|.|once
TGTGCCAGCAGTTCCCCCGCTAGTTTAAATTCACCCCTCCACTTT
CASSSPASLNSPLHF
>TRBJ2-3|16|TRBV7-7|TRBD2|once
TGTGCTAGCAGCCCCCTCAGCGGGGGCACCACAGATACGCAGTATTTT
CASSPLSGGTTDTQYF
>TRBJ2-2|15|TRBV4-1|.|.
TGCGCCAGCAGCCAAGTTGGGGGGAACACCGGGGAGCTGTTTTTT
CASSQVGGNTGELFF
>TRBJ1-5|15|TRBV5-4|TRBD1|few
TGTGCCAGCAGCTTGGGTGGGACAGGGGCTCAGCCCCAGCATTTT
CASSLGGTGAQPQHF
>TRBJ2-7|15|TRBV6-5|.|.
TGTGCCAGCAGTTACTCGTCGGGGAGCTCCTACGAGCAGTACTTC
CASSYSSGSSYEQYF
>TRBJ1-1|13|TRBV29-1|.|once
TGCAGCGTAACTCAGATAACGAACACTGAAGCTTTCTTT
CSVTQITNTEAFF
>TRBJ1-2|15|TRBV11-2|.|once
TGTGCCAGCAGCGGAACCGGGACGGTTAACTATGGCTACACCTTC
CASSGTGTVNYGYTF
>TRBJ1-2|13|TRBV10-3|.|.
TGTGCCATCAGTGCCGACACCCTCTATGGCTACACCTTC
CAISADTLYGYTF
>TRBJ1-1|13|TRBV29-1|.|.
TGCAGCGCGGCTGGGCAGACTTACACTGAAGCTTTCTTT
CSAAGQTYTEAFF
>TRBJ1-3|15|TRBV5-1|.|few
TGCGCCAGCAGCTTGTCGGGAGGCACTGGAAACACCATATATTTT
CASSLSGGTGNTIYF
>TRBJ1-2|12|TRBV14|.|once
TGTGCCAGCAGCCAAGCCACTGGTGGCTACACCTTC
CASSQATGGYTF
>TRBJ2-5|15|TRBV7-7|.|.
TGTGCCAGCAGCTTAGCGCAAGGCTACGAGTGGACCCAGTACTTC
CASSLAQGYEWTQYF
>TRBJ1-2|14|TRBV7-3|TRBD1|once
TGTGCCAGCAGCCCGCAGACAGGGGGCTATGGCTACACCTTC
CASSPQTGGYGYTF
>TRBJ2-7|17|TRBV19|.|.
TGTGCCAGTAGTAAAACGGCTCGAGGGGGTAACTCCTACGAGCAGTACTTC
CASSKTARGGNSYEQYF
>TRBJ1-1|13|TRBV9|.|.
TGTGCCAGCAGCGTAGCAGGGAACACTGAAGCTTTCTTT
CASSVAGNTEAFF
>TRBJ1-1|14|TRBV14|.|once
TGTGCCAGCAGCCCAGTATGGAGGAACACTGAAGCTTTCTTT
CASSPVWRNTEAFF
>TRBJ1-2|11|TRBV6-4|.|.
TGTGCCAGCAGTCCGGGGTATGGCTACACCTTC
CASSPGYGYTF
>TRBJ2-7|14|TRBV19|.|.
TGTGCCAGTAGTACCCTGGGGCCTTCCTACGAGCAGTACTTC
CASSTLGPSYEQYF
>TRBJ1-1|17|TRBV5-1|.|.
TGCGCCAGCAGCTTAAACGTTGACGGCCTGAGGAACACTGAAGCTTTCTTT
CASSLNVDGLRNTEAFF
>TRBJ2-3|13|TRBV9|.|.
TGTGCCAGCAGCGCCCTCCCGGACCATACGCAGTATTTT
CASSALPDHTQYF
>TRBJ2-4|14|TRBV27|TRBD1|.
TGTGCCAGCAGTACACAGGGGGCAGAAAACATTCAGTACTTC
CASSTQGAENIQYF
>TRBJ2-3|14|TRBV5-1|.|.
TGCGCCAGCAGCTTGGTCCAGGGGACAGATACGCAGTATTTT
CASSLVQGTDTQYF
>TRBJ1-1|13|TRBV7-9|.|once
TGTGCCATCACCCCCCAGGGGAATACTGAAGCTTTCTTT
CAITPQGNTEAFF
>TRBJ2-1|13|TRBV7-3|.|.
TGTGCCAGCAGTCTGGACAGAGACAATGAGCAGTTCTTC
CASSLDRDNEQFF
>TRBJ1-2|15|TRBV18|.|.
TGTGCCAGCTCACCACCGGGACTGGAGCTGTATGGCTACACCTTC
CASSPPGLELYGYTF
>TRBJ1-5|12|TRBV30|.|once
TGTGCCTGGAGTGTAGGTAGTTTGGCCCAGCATTTT
CAWSVGSLAQHF
>TRBJ2-1|15|TRBV6-5|.|.
TGTGCCAGCACCCACCCCCCCCAGGAAGGCAATGAGCAGTTCTTC
CASTHPPQEGNEQFF
>TRBJ1-1|15|TRBV28|TRBD1|.
TGTGCCAGCAGTTTTGGTGGAGAGGGGGCAACTGAAGCTTTCTTT
CASSFGGEGATEAFF
>TRBJ2-3|14|TRBV7-3|TRBD2|.
TGTGCCAGCAGCCTGGGACTAGCACAGGATACGCAGTATTTT
CASSLGLAQDTQYF
>TRBJ1-4|17|TRBV4-2|TRBD1|few
TGTGCCAGCAGCCAAGATTGGGGGACAGAAACTAATGAAAAACTGTTTTTT
CASSQDWGTETNEKLFF
>TRBJ2-7|14|TRBV11-2|.|.
TGTGCCAGCAGCTTAGGGTCGGGGACTTACGAGCAGTACTTC
CASSLGSGTYEQYF
>TRBJ2-7|18|TRBV28|.|once
TGTGCCAGCAGCGACTGGGGACTGGAGCGACGCAGGAACTACGAGCAGTACTTC
CASSDWGLERRRNYEQYF
>TRBJ1-1|13|TRBV3-1/TRBV3-2|.|.
TGTGCCAGCAGCCATCAGGGTAGCACTGAAGCTTTCTTT
CASSHQGSTEAFF
>TRBJ2-7|11|TRBV19|.|.
TGTGCCAGCGGGACATATTACGAGCAGTACTTC
CASGTYYEQYF
>TRBJ1-2|15|TRBV7-8|.|.
TGTGCCAGCAGCTTAGAGGGCAGGGTTCTCTATGGCTACACCTTC
CASSLEGRVLYGYTF
>TRBJ1-4|17|TRBV11-2|.|.
TGTGCCAGCAGCTTTGGCAGGGTATTTGCAACTAATGAAAAACTGTTTTTT
CASSFGRVFATNEKLFF
>TRBJ1-2|16|TRBV11-2|.|.
TGTGCCAGCAGCTTAGCTGGGGGACTGCTGAACTATGGCTACACCTTC
CASSLAGGLLNYGYTF
>TRBJ1-2|14|TRBV24-1|TRBD1|.
TGTGCCACCAGTGATCCGACAGGGGGCCATGGCTACACCTTC
CATSDPTGGHGYTF
>TRBJ2-1|16|TRBV11-2|.|.
TGTGCCAGCAGCTTAATGAGGGCCGGGTCCTACAATGAGCAGTTCTTC
CASSLMRAGSYNEQFF
>TRBJ1-3|13|TRBV19|.|.
TGTGCCAGCTTGACGGATTCTGGAAACACCATATATTTT
CASLTDSGNTIYF
>TRBJ1-2|17|TRBV5-5|.|.
TGTGCCAGCAGCTTGGGAGTGGGGCAGCGATCTTATGGAGGCTACACCTTC
CASSLGVGQRSYGGYTF
>TRBJ1-2|12|TRBV28|.|.
TGTGCCGTCCACGGGACTCATTATGGCTACACCTTC
CAVHGTHYGYTF
>TRBJ1-1|13|TRBV6-1|.|.
TGTGCCAGCAGTGAAGTGCAAAACACTGAAGCTTTCTTT
CASSEVQNTEAFF
>TRBJ1-2|15|TRBV19|.|.
TGTGCCAGTAGTATCTTCGGGGGGGGTAACTATGGCTACACCTTC
CASSIFGGGNYGYTF
>TRBJ1-1|14|TRBV5-1|TRBD1|.
TGCGCCAGCAGTCGTGACAGGGGCAACACTGAAGCTTTCTTT
CASSRDRGNTEAFF
>TRBJ1-5|20|TRBV4-1|TRBD1|once
TGCGCCAGCAGCCACCCCAGTCCGGGACAGGGGAGGAAGATAGGTCAGCCCCAGCATTTT
CASSHPSPGQGRKIGQPQHF
>TRBJ2-1|15|TRBV5-5|TRBD2|.
TGTGCCAGCAGGGGAGGGACTAGCAGTCAAAATGAGCAGTTCTTC
CASRGGTSSQNEQFF
>TRBJ2-3|15|TRBV6-4|TRBD1|many
TGTGCCAGCAGTGACGGGACAGGGACTACAGATACGCAGTATTTT
CASSDGTGTTDTQYF
>TRBJ1-5|14|TRBV2|.|.
TGTGCCAGCAGTGAGACAGCCAGCAATCAGCCCCAGCATTTT
CASSETASNQPQHF
>TRBJ1-1|15|TRBV30|TRBD1|.
TGTGCCTGGAGTTGGATAGGGACAGGGAACACTGAAGCTTTCTTT
CAWSWIGTGNTEAFF
>TRBJ2-1|14|TRBV6-5|TRBD1|few
TGTGCCAGCAGTAACCGGGACAGTTACAATGAGCAGTTCTTC
CASSNRDSYNEQFF
>TRBJ1-1|13|TRBV25-1|.|.
TGTGCCAGCGGTCCCCGGAGGGGCACTGAAGCTTTCTTT
CASGPRRGTEAFF